The 4 T cell receptor beta chains in this list originate from one sample, sequenced in a study of CD8 T cells in Susac syndrome (dated by TCRdb to about 2019). Libraries were built with the immunoSEQ multiplex PCR assay. RNA was extracted using the RNeasy kit, and roughly 0.5 to 1 ug of the RNA was reverse transcribed with random hexamers. The public sequencing data were trimmed at Q25 with fastp and processed into clonotypes with MiXCR by TCRdb, which kept only in-frame beta chains. Each entry merges the rows of one CDR3 protein and shows their most common DNA and genes. Across this sample there are around 150,000 distinct CDR3 sequences, with approximately 96% seen only once. Together, the top ten hold around 0.14% of the sample. Specimen: CD4+ T cells from PBMCs. The receptors derive from a human donor in good health.

The V and J genes are TRBV3-1 and TRBJ2-5; D not certain. Germline V gene sequence: CDR1 LGHDT, CDR2 YNNKEL (reference sequence). The CDR3 has 14 residues. The ends were cut back, 1 base at V and 9 bases at J, with 15 bases in the middle. The CDR3 coding sequence is TGTGCCAGCAGCCAAGGGTCCCATCAGGTGGCCCAGTACTTC. It translates to CASSQGSHQVAQYF.

The V and J genes are TRBV3-1 and TRBJ2-7; D may be TRBD1 or TRBD2 (5 bases each). V was clipped by 1 base and J by 6 bases, with 10 bases between them. Germline V gives CDR1 LGHDT, CDR2 YNNKEL (reference sequence). The length of the CDR3 is 13 residues. As DNA, the CDR3 is TGTGCCAGCAGCCAAGTGGGGGTGAGCGAGCAGTACTTC. Translated: CASSQVGVSEQYF.

The gene calls are TRBV7-8 and TRBJ2-1, with D unresolved. Germline CDR1 is SGHVS and CDR2 is FQNEAQ. Trimming removed 1 base from V and 9 bases from J, with 4 bases in between. The CDR3 is 11 amino acids. The CDR3 sequence: CASSLVGEQFF. CDR3 nucleotides: TGTGCCAGCAGCTTAGTTGGTGAGCAGTTCTTC. The whole variable domain, filled in from reference TRBV7-8 and TRBJ2-1, reads GAGVSQSPRYKVAKRGQDVALRCDPISGHVSLFWYQQALGQGPEFLTYFQNEAQLDKSGLPSDRFFAERPEGSVSTLKIQRTQQEDSAVYLCASSLVGEQFFGPGTRLTVL.

This clonotype has just one count. The chain joins TRBV2 to TRBJ1-6, with 7 positions matching TRBD1. The V gene end was trimmed by 8 bases and the J gene end by 9 bases; junction bases not matched to a gene: 10. In germline, CDR1 is SNHLY, CDR2 FYNNEI. CDR3 length: 14 amino acids. The CDR3 is CASRRQGGISPLHF. DNA of the CDR3: TGTGCCAGCCGCAGACAGGGCGGGATTTCACCCCTCCACTTT. Full variable domain (rest looked up from reference TRBV2 and TRBJ1-6): EPEVTQTPSHQVTQMGQEVILRCVPISNHLYFYWYRQILGQKVEFLVSFYNNEISEKSEIFDDQFSVERPDGSNFTLKIRSTKLEDSAMYFCASRRQGGISPLHFGNGTRLTVT.